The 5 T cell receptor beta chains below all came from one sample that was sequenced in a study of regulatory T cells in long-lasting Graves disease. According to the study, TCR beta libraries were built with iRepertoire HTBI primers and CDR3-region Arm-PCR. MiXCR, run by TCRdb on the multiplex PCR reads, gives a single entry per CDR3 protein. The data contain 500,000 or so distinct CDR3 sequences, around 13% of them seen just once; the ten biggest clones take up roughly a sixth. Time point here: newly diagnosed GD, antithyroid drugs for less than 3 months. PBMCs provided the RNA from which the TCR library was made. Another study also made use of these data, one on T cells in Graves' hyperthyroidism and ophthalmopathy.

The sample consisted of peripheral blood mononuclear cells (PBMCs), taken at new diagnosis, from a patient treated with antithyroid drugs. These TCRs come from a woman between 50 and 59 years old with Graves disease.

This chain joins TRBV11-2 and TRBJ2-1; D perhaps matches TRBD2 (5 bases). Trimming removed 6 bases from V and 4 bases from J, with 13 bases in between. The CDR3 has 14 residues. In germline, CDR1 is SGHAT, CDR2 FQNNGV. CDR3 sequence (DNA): TGTGCCAGCAGACCGGGCGGGCCTTACAATGAGCAGTTCTTC. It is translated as CASRPGGPYNEQFF.

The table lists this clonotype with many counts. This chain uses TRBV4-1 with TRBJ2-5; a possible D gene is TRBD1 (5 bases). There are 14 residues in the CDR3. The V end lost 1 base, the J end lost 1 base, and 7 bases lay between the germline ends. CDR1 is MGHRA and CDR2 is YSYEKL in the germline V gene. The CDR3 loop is CASSQGQFQETQYF. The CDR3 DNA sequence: TGCGCCAGCAGCCAAGGACAGTTCCAAGAGACCCAGTACTTC.

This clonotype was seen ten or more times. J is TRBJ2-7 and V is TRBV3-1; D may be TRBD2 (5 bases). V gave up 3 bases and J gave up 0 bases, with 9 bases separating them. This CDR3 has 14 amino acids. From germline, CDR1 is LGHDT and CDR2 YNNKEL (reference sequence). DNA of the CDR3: TGTGCCAGCAGCCATTACGGGAACTCCTACGAGCAGTACTTC. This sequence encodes CASSHYGNSYEQYF.

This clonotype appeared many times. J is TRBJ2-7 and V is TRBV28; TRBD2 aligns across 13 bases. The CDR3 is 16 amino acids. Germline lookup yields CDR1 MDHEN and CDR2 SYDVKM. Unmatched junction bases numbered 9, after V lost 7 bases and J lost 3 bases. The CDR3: CASIPGTSGKYYEQYF. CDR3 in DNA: TGTGCCAGCATTCCCGGGACTAGCGGGAAGTACTACGAGCAGTACTTC.

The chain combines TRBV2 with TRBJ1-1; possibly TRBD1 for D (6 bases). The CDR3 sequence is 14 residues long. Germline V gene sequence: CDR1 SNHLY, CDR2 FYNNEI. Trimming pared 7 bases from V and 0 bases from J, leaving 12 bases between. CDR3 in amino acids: CASKGDALNTEAFF. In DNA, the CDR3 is TGTGCCAGCAAGGGGGACGCCCTGAACACTGAAGCTTTCTTT.